Below, one T cell receptor beta chain is given with its context. The antigen is not known. The sample comes from a study of T cells expressing NK-cell markers. Study-wide context: The study drew TCR beta repertoires from sorted CD3+CD56+NKG2C+, CD3+CD56+NKG2C- and CD3+CD56-NKG2C+ T cells. Sequencing covered eight donors, seven HCMV-seropositive and one seronegative.

Researchers built TCR beta cDNA using 5'RACE template switching with UMIs. Each CDR3 protein gets one entry in TCRdb, which reprocessed the 5' RACE reads and gives no DNA. This listing includes about 540,000 distinct CDR3 sequences. Germline CDR1 is KGHDR and CDR2 is SFDVKD. CDR3 length: 13 amino acids. Points from the study as a whole: Where several donors were concerned, these clonotypes also led the CD3+CD56-NKG2C+ fraction.

V gene TRBV24-1 combines with J gene TRBJ2-3; as DNA is missing, the TRBD1 call by TCRdb cannot be tested. This receptor was obtained from a man aged 18 to 29 in good health. Sequencing input: blood T cells: a sorted CD56 or NKG2C T cell subset, CD4+ or CD8+ T cells, or bulk PBMC T cells (not recorded which). The CDR3 region is CATSDLAGISQYF.